This TCR beta chain was observed in a study of T cell repertoires in cytomegalovirus infection. Looking at the study overall: Indications of both CMV infection and matching HLA type were provided by public TCR beta signatures.

Using its own MiXCR run on the reads, TCRdb lists one record per CDR3 protein. In the table there are approximately 470,000 distinct CDR3 sequences, under 45% of which are singletons. To note about this clonotype: Its specificity is unknown.

The CDR3 is 16 amino acids. Germline V gene sequence: CDR1 LNHNV, CDR2 YYDKDF (reference sequence). The V and J ends lost 0 bases and 2 bases respectively, with 8 bases between them. Sequencing used cultured PBMCs, obtained from culture after CMV antigen stimulation. The clonotype originates from a human donor in good health (CMV status not recorded). Some clones in this sample may be carry-over from other donors' samples. The rearrangement uses TRBV15 and TRBJ2-6; possibly TRBD1 or TRBD2 for D (5 bases each). CDR3 region: CATSRDPGPGANVLTF. DNA for the CDR3: TGTGCCACCAGCAGAGATCCGGGACCTGGGGCCAACGTCCTGACTTTC.